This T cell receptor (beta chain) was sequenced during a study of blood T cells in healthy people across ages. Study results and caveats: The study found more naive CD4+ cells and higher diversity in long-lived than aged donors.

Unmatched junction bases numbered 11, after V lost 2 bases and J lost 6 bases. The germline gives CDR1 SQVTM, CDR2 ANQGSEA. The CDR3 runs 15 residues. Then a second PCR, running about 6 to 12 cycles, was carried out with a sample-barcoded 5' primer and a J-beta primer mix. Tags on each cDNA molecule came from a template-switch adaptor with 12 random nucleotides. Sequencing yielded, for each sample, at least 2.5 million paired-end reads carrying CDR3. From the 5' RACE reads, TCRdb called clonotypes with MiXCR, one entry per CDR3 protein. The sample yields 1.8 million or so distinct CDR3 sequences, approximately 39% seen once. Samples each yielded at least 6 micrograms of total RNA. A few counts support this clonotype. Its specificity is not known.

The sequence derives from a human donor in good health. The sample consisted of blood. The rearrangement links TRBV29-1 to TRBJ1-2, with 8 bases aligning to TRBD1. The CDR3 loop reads CSVETGGLIFDGYTF. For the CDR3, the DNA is TGCAGCGTTGAAACAGGGGGTTTAATTTTTGATGGCTACACCTTC.